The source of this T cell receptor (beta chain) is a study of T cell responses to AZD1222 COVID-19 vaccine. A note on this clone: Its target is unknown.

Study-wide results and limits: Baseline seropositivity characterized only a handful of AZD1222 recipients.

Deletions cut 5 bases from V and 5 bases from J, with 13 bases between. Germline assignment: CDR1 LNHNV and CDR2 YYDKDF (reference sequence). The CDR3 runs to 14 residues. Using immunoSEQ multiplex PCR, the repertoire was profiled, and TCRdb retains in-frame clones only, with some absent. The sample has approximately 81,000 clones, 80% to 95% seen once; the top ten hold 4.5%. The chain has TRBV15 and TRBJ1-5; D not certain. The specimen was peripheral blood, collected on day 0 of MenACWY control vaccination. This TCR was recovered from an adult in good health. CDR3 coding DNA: TGTGCCACCAGCGTCCGGGTCTTTGATCAGCCCCAGCATTTT. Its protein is CATSVRVFDQPQHF. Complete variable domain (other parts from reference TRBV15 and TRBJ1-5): DAMVIQNPRYQVTQFGKPVTLSCSQTLNHNVMYWYQQKSSQAPKLLFHYYDKDFNNEADTPDNFQSRRPNTSFCFLDIRSPGLGDTAMYLCATSVRVFDQPQHFGDGTRLSIL.